The sample holds many counts of the clone carrying this TCR beta chain. The antigen remains unidentified. The read terminates 3 residues before the CDR3 end, so the remaining end is supplied by the germline J gene. This specimen comes from a study of T cell clonality in common variable immunodeficiency. Whole-study findings and limits: Fewer deletions and N-nucleotide insertions were reportedly seen in common variable immunodeficiency TCR beta sequences.

The CDR3 totals 13 residues. The germline gives CDR1 SNHLY, CDR2 FYNNEI. Only in-frame clones appear in the TCRdb table, and some are missing; sequencing was by immunoSEQ multiplex PCR. The sample presents about 35,000 clones, none singletons. This sequence was found in a human donor with common variable immunodeficiency. The rearrangement links TRBV2 to TRBJ1-2; 7 bases agree with TRBD1. The specimen sequenced was peripheral blood mononuclear cells. CDR3 DNA (partial): TGTGCCAGCACCCAAGACCGGGACAGCGTC. The encoded protein is CASTQDRDSV. The complete CDR3 reads CASTQDRDSVYTF.